This T cell receptor beta chain originates from a study of cytomegalovirus exposure and HLA in healthy donors. Study-level points and caveats: In most subjects, TCR beta sequences reportedly gave accurate predictions of HLA-A and HLA-B alleles.

V was clipped by 7 bases and J by 6 bases, with 19 bases between them. This CDR3 is built from 15 residues. Germline V lookup: CDR1 MNHEY, CDR2 SMNVEV (reference sequence). It was with 60 Vbeta and 13 Jbeta primers that the PCR ran. Some clones are missing from TCRdb's copy, which holds only in-frame ones; the method was immunoSEQ multiplex PCR. The sample carries about 160,000 clones, roughly 80% recorded once. As to this clone: Its antigen is as yet unknown.

J is TRBJ1-5 and V is TRBV27; tentatively, D is TRBD1 (5 bases). This sequence originates from a man aged 30 to 39 in good health and CMV-seropositive. The sequencing sample was made of PBMCs. This chain's CDR3 is CASTLRGDSIQPQHF. CDR3 nucleotide sequence: TGTGCCAGCACCCTCCGAGGGGACTCGATTCAGCCCCAGCATTTT.